The subject of this entry is one T cell receptor beta chain. Methods used by the authors: For nucleated cells, counts were estimated from reference gene primer amplification. The repertoire was sequenced with immunoSEQ multiplex PCR; TCRdb's copy has only in-frame clones and lacks some. V, J and clone size are taken as reported in that table, and D and trimming were inferred from the DNA itself. The table has 150,000 or so clones, around 81% seen once. This sample was included in a study of blood T cell repertoires in COVID-19. Study-level background: Researchers got acute and convalescent COVID-19 samples from the United States, Italy and Spain.

The TCR was taken from a human donor in a cohort sampled during active COVID-19. Material: peripheral blood.

The DNA of the CDR3 is TGTGCCAGCAGCCAAGGACTAGCGGGAGCTAGCACAGATACGCAGTATTTT. This codes for CASSQGLAGASTDTQYF. This sequence joins TRBV7-9 and TRBJ2-3; 13 bases are shared with TRBD2. CDR1 is SEHNR and CDR2 is FQNEAQ in the germline V gene (reference sequence). This CDR3 has 17 residues. V dropped 5 bases and J dropped 0; count of bases not matched to a gene: 5.